Listed here are 13 T cell receptor beta chains from one sample, sequenced in a study of T cell repertoires in cytomegalovirus infection. These TCRs' antigens remain unknown. One entry per CDR3 protein results from TCRdb running MiXCR on the reads. The sample carries some 940,000 distinct CDR3 sequences, around 31% recorded once. This specimen was cultured CD8+ T cells from PBMCs, taken from culture after CMV antigen stimulation. The origin of the receptors is a human donor in good health (CMV status not recorded). Some clones in this sample may be carry-over from other donors' samples.

The chain links TRBV19 to TRBJ2-1, with unresolved D. Germline V CDR1 and CDR2: LNHDA, SQIVND (reference sequence). Trimming took 5 bases from V and 8 from J, leaving 10 bases between them. The CDR3 has 12 amino acids. The CDR3 loop is CASSYVSHEQFF. CDR3 nucleotides: TGTGCCAGTAGTTATGTCTCCCATGAGCAGTTCTTC. The complete variable domain, with remaining parts taken from reference TRBV19 and TRBJ2-1, reads DGGITQSPKYLFRKEGQNVTLSCEQNLNHDAMYWYRQDPGQGLRLIYYSQIVNDFQKGDIAEGYSVSREKKESFPLTVTSAQKNPTAFYLCASSYVSHEQFFGPGTRLTVL.

The chain joins TRBV20-1 to TRBJ1-2; D might be TRBD1 (6 bases). Germline values: CDR1 DFQATT, CDR2 SNEGSKA (reference sequence). The CDR3 is 8 residues long. The V end was cut by 8 bases, the J end by 10 bases, with 8 bases between. CDR3 amino acids: CSPGVYTF. In DNA, the CDR3 is TGCAGTCCAGGGGTCTACACCTTC.

This clonotype was seen more than once but under ten times. The chain combines TRBV5-6 with TRBJ2-1; no reliable D call. The V and J ends lost 4 bases and 8 bases respectively, with 10 bases between them. Germline V gene sequence: CDR1 SGHDT, CDR2 YYEEEE. The CDR3 spans 12 residues. CDR3 protein: CASSPTPHEQFF. CDR3 DNA sequence: TGTGCCAGCAGCCCCACCCCACATGAGCAGTTCTTC. Full variable domain (outside the CDR3, taken from reference TRBV5-6 and TRBJ2-1): DAGVTQSPTHLIKTRGQQVTLRCSPKSGHDTVSWYQQALGQGPQFIFQYYEEEERQRGNFPDRFSGHQFPNYSSELNVNALLLGDSALYLCASSPTPHEQFFGPGTRLTVL.

The chain has TRBV28 and TRBJ2-3; TRBD1 aligns across 12 bases. The CDR3 length is 16 residues. The V segment lost 7 bases and the J segment 5 bases; nucleotides outside the gene matches: 10. Germline V gene data show CDR1 as MDHEN and CDR2 as SYDVKM. The CDR3 coding sequence is TGTGCCAGCACCTCGGGACAGGGGGCGCGTGGAGATACGCAGTATTTT. Protein sequence: CASTSGQGARGDTQYF.

This clonotype was seen a few times. This chain connects TRBV7-9 to TRBJ1-5; the D gene is possibly TRBD1 (5 bases). Trimming cost V 3 bases and J 3 bases, with 12 bases left between them. From germline, CDR1 is SEHNR and CDR2 FQNEAQ (reference sequence). This CDR3 is 15 amino acids long. The CDR3 region has the DNA TGTGCCAGCAGCTTCGGGGGTTCGGCCAATCAGCCCCAGCATTTT. This translates into CASSFGGSANQPQHF.

In this sample, this clonotype turned up many times. The CDR3 here is CASSVRQGSVSEAFF. CDR3 DNA sequence: TGTGCCAGCAGCGTAAGGCAAGGATCAGTCTCTGAAGCTTTCTTT. V and J are TRBV7-2 and TRBJ1-1; D gene uncertain. Deletions cut 5 bases from V and 6 bases from J, with 19 bases between. The CDR3 extends over 15 amino acids. CDR1 and CDR2 from the germline V gene are SGHTA and FQGNSA.

The chain uses TRBV7-9 and TRBJ2-2; D ambiguous. Looked up from germline, CDR1 is SEHNR and CDR2 is FQNEAQ (reference sequence). Trimming cost V 6 bases and J 0 bases, with 8 bases left between them. CDR3 length: 14 residues. CDR3 bases: TGTGCCAGCAGGTGGCTTTCGAACACCGGGGAGCTGTTTTTT. Translation gives CASRWLSNTGELFF.

The chain is built from TRBV5-4 and TRBJ1-2; 7 nucleotides match TRBD1. CDR1 is SGHNT, CDR2 YYREEE, per germline (reference sequence). Trimming took 0 bases from V and 7 from J; bases not matched to a gene: 3. The CDR3 contains 13 residues. As DNA, the CDR3 is TGTGCCAGCAGCTTGGAACAGGGGTTTGGCTACACCTTC. Translating gives CASSLEQGFGYTF. Full variable domain (remainder filled in from reference TRBV5-4 and TRBJ1-2): ETGVTQSPTHLIKTRGQQVTLRCSSQSGHNTVSWYQQALGQGPQFIFQYYREEENGRGNFPPRFSGLQFPNYSSELNVNALELDDSALYLCASSLEQGFGYTFGSGTRLTVV.

This clonotype was observed at least ten times. J is TRBJ2-1 and V is TRBV7-2, with D unresolved. CDR3 length: 11 residues. Deletions cut 6 bases from V and 7 bases from J, with 7 bases between. CDR1 is SGHTA, CDR2 FQGNSA, per germline. CDR3 nucleotide sequence: TGTGCCAGCAGAGATGGGAATGAGCAGTTCTTC. As protein: CASRDGNEQFF.

The chain uses TRBV6-2 or TRBV6-3 and TRBJ2-3, with 7 bases that match TRBD2. Unmatched junction bases numbered 13, after V lost 10 bases and J lost 6 bases. The length of the CDR3 is 14 residues. Germline CDR1 is MNHEY and CDR2 is SVGEGT. DNA for the CDR3: TGTGCCACCTGGGAGGGCGGGCCAGAGGATACGCAGTATTTT. This sequence encodes CATWEGGPEDTQYF.

A note on this clonotype: Mismatch with germline at one junction end may stem from a read error. The chain's CDR3 is CASSLGGLRTGAFF. The CDR3 nucleotides are TGTGCCAGCAGTTTAGGGGGTTTAAGGACTGGAGCTTTCTTT. The rearrangement links TRBV27 to TRBJ1-1; D might be TRBD1 (5 bases). Germline-derived CDR1 and CDR2 are MNHEY and SMNVEV (reference sequence). The CDR3 loop spans 14 amino acids.

The chain couples TRBV6-6 to TRBJ2-3, with D maybe TRBD1 (6 bases). The V gene lost 2 bases and the J gene lost 6 bases, with 21 bases spanning the gap. The CDR3 spans 17 residues. CDR1 is MNHNY, CDR2 SVGAGI, per germline (reference sequence). This chain's CDR3 is CASSYLPDGTLGDTQYF. CDR3 nucleotides: TGTGCCAGCAGTTACCTCCCAGACGGGACATTGGGTGATACGCAGTATTTT.

This clonotype came up many times. V and J are TRBV6-2 or TRBV6-3 and TRBJ2-2; TRBD1 aligns across 8 bases. V shed 0 bases, J shed 6 bases, and the junction held 0 bases outside the gene matches. The CDR3 is made up of 14 amino acids. Germline V gene data show CDR1 as MNHEY and CDR2 as SVGEGT. CDR3 nucleotides: TGTGCCAGCAGTTACTCGACAGGGGCCGGGGAGCTGTTTTTT. This translates into CASSYSTGAGELFF.